This section outlines one T cell receptor (beta chain) sequence together with its context. What it binds is unknown. Each sample contributed 85,000 to 100,000 TCR templates to the assay. Sequencing used immunoSEQ multiplex PCR; TCRdb keeps in-frame clones, though not all of them. The sample shows about 100,000 clones, approximately 91% of them seen only once. The data are from a study of siplizumab effects on memory and regulatory T cells. Study observations and caveats: Memory T cells appeared less diverse than naive cells, which seemed to contribute substantially to alloresponse.

Germline CDR1 and CDR2: LNHDA and SQIVND (reference sequence). The CDR3 is 11 amino acids. The V gene lost 6 bases and the J gene lost 6 bases, with 8 bases spanning the gap. The genes are TRBV19 and TRBJ1-2; possibly TRBD1 for D (6 bases). This clonotype was sampled from a human donor in good health. Sequences were obtained from non-Treg CD4+ T cells sorted from blood. In DNA, the CDR3 is TGTGCCAGTAGACAGGGAGATGGCTACACCTTC. This sequence encodes CASRQGDGYTF.